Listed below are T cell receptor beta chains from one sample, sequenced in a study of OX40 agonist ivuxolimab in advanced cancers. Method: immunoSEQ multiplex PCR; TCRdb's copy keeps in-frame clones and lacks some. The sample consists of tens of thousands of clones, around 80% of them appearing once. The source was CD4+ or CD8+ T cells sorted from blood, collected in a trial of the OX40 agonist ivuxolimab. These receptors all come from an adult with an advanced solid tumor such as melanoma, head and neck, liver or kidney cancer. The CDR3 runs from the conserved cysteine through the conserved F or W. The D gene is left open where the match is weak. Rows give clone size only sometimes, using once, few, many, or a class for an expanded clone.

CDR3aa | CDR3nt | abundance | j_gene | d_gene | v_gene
CASSGRGGTEAFF | TGTGCCAGCAGCGGTCGTGGGGGGACTGAAGCTTTCTTT | . | TRBJ1-1 | . | TRBV9
CASSKSGLAGGDTQYF | TGTGCCAGCAGCAAAAGCGGACTAGCGGGGGGGGATACGCAGTATTTT | . | TRBJ2-3 | TRBD2 | TRBV6-4
CASSLAGVRGQPQHF | TGTGCCAGCAGTTTAGCGGGGGTAAGGGGGCAGCCCCAGCATTTT | . | TRBJ1-5 | . | TRBV2
CAGTGADFYEQYF | TGTGCCGGGACCGGGGCAGACTTCTACGAGCAGTACTTC | . | TRBJ2-7 | . | TRBV30
CASSSWDLPVLYTF | TGTGCCAGCAGCTCGTGGGATCTGCCCGTCCTCTACACCTTC | . | TRBJ1-2 | . | TRBV5-4
CASSPNPTGADTQYF | TGTGCCAGCAGTCCGAACCCGACAGGGGCAGATACGCAGTATTTT | . | TRBJ2-3 | TRBD1 | TRBV27
CASSSQGGSGTDTQYF | TGTGCCAGCAGCTCACAGGGGGGCTCCGGCACAGATACGCAGTATTTT | . | TRBJ2-3 | TRBD1 | TRBV7-2
CASGQVGLNSPLHF | TGTGCCAGCGGACAGGTCGGTTTGAATTCACCCCTCCACTTT | few | TRBJ1-6 | TRBD1 | TRBV27
CASSVAPRGAGDTQYF | TGTGCCAGTAGTGTTGCCCCTCGGGGGGCTGGAGATACGCAGTATTTT | . | TRBJ2-3 | . | TRBV19
CASSIVLGTNEQYF | TGTGCCAGTAGTATAGTGCTGGGGACTAACGAGCAGTACTTC | . | TRBJ2-7 | TRBD2 | TRBV19
CASSRTSGRADEQFF | TGTGCCAGCAGCCGGACTAGCGGGAGGGCGGATGAGCAGTTCTTC | . | TRBJ2-1 | TRBD2 | TRBV7-2
CASSTTGLSYEQYF | TGTGCCAGCAGCACGACAGGGCTGTCCTACGAGCAGTACTTC | once | TRBJ2-7 | TRBD1 | TRBV11-2
CASSAPGPLGGGELFF | TGTGCCAGCAGTGCACCGGGCCCCTTGGGGGGCGGGGAGCTGTTTTTT | once | TRBJ2-2 | . | TRBV6-1
CASSSGDTVNYGYTF | TGTGCCAGCAGCTCTGGGGACACGGTAAACTATGGCTACACCTTC | . | TRBJ1-2 | . | TRBV7-8
CASSQTGAVAGELFF | TGTGCCAGCAGCCAGACAGGGGCGGTCGCCGGGGAGCTGTTTTTT | few | TRBJ2-2 | TRBD1 | TRBV5-4
CASSGSGTSTDTQYF | TGCGCCAGCAGCGGTAGCGGAACTAGCACAGATACGCAGTATTTT | . | TRBJ2-3 | . | TRBV5-1
CASSPRGLGANVLTF | TGTGCCAGCAGCCCCAGGGGGCTTGGGGCCAACGTCCTGACTTTC | . | TRBJ2-6 | TRBD1 | TRBV2
CASSSPREGPWETQYF | TGTGCCAGCAGCTCCCCCCGGGAGGGTCCATGGGAGACCCAGTACTTC | . | TRBJ2-5 | TRBD2 | TRBV7-9
CASSEASSGEQFF | TGTGCCAGCAGTGAGGCTTCTAGCGGTGAGCAGTTCTTC | few | TRBJ2-1 | TRBD2 | TRBV6-4
CASTPASGEQYF | TGCGCCAGCACCCCCGCTAGCGGAGAGCAGTACTTC | . | TRBJ2-7 | TRBD2 | TRBV4-1